This TCR beta chain was sequenced for a study of cytomegalovirus exposure and HLA in healthy donors. The study ran its PCR with 60 Vbeta and 13 Jbeta primers. Assay: immunoSEQ multiplex PCR; the TCRdb copy retains only in-frame clones and omits some. Among about 130,000 clones listed, about 8.5% were seen once. The sequence was obtained from a man in his forties in good health and CMV-seronegative. Sequencing was performed on PBMCs.

DNA of the CDR3: TGTGCCAGCAGCGACCGGACAGGGGGAACCGGGGAACTTGCTGAAGCTTTCTTT. Residues: CASSDRTGGTGELAEAFF. The chain employs TRBV9 and TRBJ1-1; TRBD1 aligns across 10 bases. The junction had 17 bases not matched to a gene; V was cut back by 3 bases and J by 6 bases. Germline V gene lookup returns CDR1 SGDLS and CDR2 YYNGEE. The CDR3 covers 18 residues.